Listed below are T cell receptor beta chains from one sample, sequenced in a study of blood T cell repertoires in COVID-19. TCRdb keeps only in-frame clones here, not all; method: immunoSEQ multiplex PCR. Of 300,000 to 450,000 clones in the sample, 85% were seen once. The specimen sequenced was peripheral blood. The source is a woman aged 18-29 years with acute or convalescent COVID-19. Each CDR3 is given with its conserved first and last residue. The D gene is left open where the match is weak. Rows give clone size only sometimes, using once, few, many, or a class for an expanded clone.

d_gene	v_gene	j_gene	abundance	CDR3aa	CDR3nt
TRBD1	TRBV2	TRBJ2-6	-	CASSAGTGTGANVLTF	TGTGCCAGCAGTGCCGGGACAGGGACTGGGGCCAACGTCCTGACTTTC
-	TRBV5-1	TRBJ1-2	once	CASSGQPSYYGYTF	TGCGCCAGCAGCGGACAGCCTTCCTACTATGGCTACACCTTC
-	TRBV15	TRBJ2-7	-	CATSLRDTSYEQYF	TGTGCCACCAGCCTCCGGGACACATCCTACGAGCAGTACTTC
-	TRBV4-1	TRBJ2-5	once	CASSQAGSTQETQYF	TGCGCCAGCAGCCAAGCGGGGAGTACGCAAGAGACCCAGTACTTC
TRBD2	TRBV9	TRBJ2-1	once	CASTPAGGLNEQFF	TGTGCCAGCACCCCAGCGGGAGGTCTCAATGAGCAGTTCTTC
TRBD2	TRBV7-9	TRBJ2-3	-	CASSPTSGGITDTQYF	TGTGCCAGCAGCCCAACGAGCGGGGGGATCACAGATACGCAGTATTTT
TRBD2	TRBV5-6	TRBJ2-7	-	CASSLVGGQQYF	TGTGCCAGCAGCTTGGTGGGAGGGCAGCAGTACTTC
TRBD1	TRBV9	TRBJ1-4	-	CASSAGQGGEKLFF	TGTGCCAGCAGCGCGGGACAGGGTGGTGAAAAACTGTTTTTT
-	TRBV19	TRBJ2-7	-	CASSMNSNSYEQYF	TGTGCCAGTAGTATGAACTCCAATTCCTACGAGCAGTACTTC
-	TRBV28	TRBJ1-5	-	CASSLVAQNQPQHF	TGTGCCAGCAGTTTAGTGGCCCAAAATCAGCCCCAGCATTTT
TRBD1	TRBV10-3	TRBJ1-2	-	CAISRDRGNYGYTF	TGTGCCATCAGTCGCGACAGGGGGAACTATGGCTACACCTTC
TRBD2	TRBV6-4	TRBJ2-3	-	CASSDSAGATDTQYF	TGTGCCAGCAGTGACTCAGCGGGAGCCACAGATACGCAGTATTTT
-	TRBV7-9	TRBJ2-7	-	CASSTRTVPAYEQYF	TGTGCCAGCAGCACTAGGACGGTCCCGGCCTACGAGCAGTACTTC
TRBD1	TRBV5-1	TRBJ1-6	-	CASSLEGQGANENSPLHF	TGCGCCAGCAGCTTGGAGGGACAGGGGGCGAACGAGAATTCACCCCTCCACTTT
-	TRBV14	TRBJ2-1	many	CASSRRPDSSYNEQFF	TGTGCCAGCAGCCGGAGACCGGACAGCTCCTACAATGAGCAGTTCTTC
-	TRBV6-5	TRBJ1-2	-	CASSLGRGEYGYTF	TGTGCCAGCAGCCTCGGGAGGGGGGAGTATGGCTACACCTTC
-	TRBV7-2	TRBJ2-7	-	CASSLNRVPTYEQYF	TGTGCCAGCAGCTTAAACAGGGTTCCTACCTACGAGCAGTACTTC
-	TRBV19	TRBJ1-6	-	CASGEDINSPLHF	TGTGCCAGTGGTGAAGACATTAATTCACCCCTCCACTTT
-	TRBV28	TRBJ1-3	-	CASSLGGRASGNTIYF	TGTGCCAGCAGTTTGGGGGGAAGGGCCTCTGGAAACACCATATATTTT
TRBD1	TRBV24-1	TRBJ2-1	few	CATSERPDRGTYNEQFF	TGTGCCACCAGTGAACGCCCCGACAGGGGGACCTACAATGAGCAGTTCTTC
TRBD1	TRBV6-5	TRBJ1-2	-	CASRAGTGMGYTF	TGTGCCAGCAGGGCTGGGACAGGGATGGGCTACACCTTC
-	TRBV18	TRBJ2-5	-	CASSPPRKAGQETQYF	TGTGCCAGCTCACCACCGAGGAAGGCGGGCCAAGAGACCCAGTACTTC
-	TRBV19	TRBJ2-5	-	CASSRGFQETQYF	TGTGCCAGTAGTCGGGGATTCCAAGAGACCCAGTACTTC
TRBD2	TRBV28	TRBJ2-7	-	CASSLGLGTSGRWAQYF	TGTGCCAGCAGTTTGGGGCTTGGGACTAGCGGGAGATGGGCGCAGTACTTC
TRBD2	TRBV7-2	TRBJ2-4	-	CASSLVWASGGIQYF	TGTGCCAGCAGCTTAGTCTGGGCTAGCGGGGGCATTCAGTACTTC
TRBD2	TRBV15	TRBJ2-7	once	CATSRALAGSSYEQYF	TGTGCCACCAGCAGAGCCCTAGCGGGCAGCTCCTACGAGCAGTACTTC
-	TRBV29-1	TRBJ1-5	-	CSVGEYQPQHF	TGCAGCGTTGGCGAGTATCAGCCCCAGCATTTT
-	TRBV9	TRBJ1-1	-	CASSETMNTEAFF	TGTGCCAGCAGCGAAACTATGAACACTGAAGCTTTCTTT
TRBD1	TRBV6-4	TRBJ2-2	-	CASSASTGEGRELFF	TGTGCCAGCAGTGCCTCGACAGGGGAAGGCAGGGAGCTGTTTTTT
-	TRBV5-4	TRBJ2-5	few	CASSQQGNQETQYF	TGTGCCAGCAGTCAACAGGGTAACCAAGAGACCCAGTACTTC
-	TRBV12-3/TRBV12-4	TRBJ1-1	-	CASSLKQGSEAFF	TGTGCCAGCAGTTTGAAACAGGGTTCCGAAGCTTTCTTT
-	TRBV7-6	TRBJ1-4	-	CASSLVGGTNEKLFF	TGTGCCAGCAGCTTAGTGGGGGGAACTAATGAAAAACTGTTTTTT
-	TRBV29-1	TRBJ1-2	-	CSVGTNYGYTF	TGCAGCGTTGGAACAAACTATGGCTACACCTTC
-	TRBV5-4	TRBJ1-3	once	CASSFGGYPGNTIYF	TGTGCCAGCAGCTTTGGAGGGTACCCTGGAAACACCATATATTTT
TRBD1	TRBV11-3	TRBJ1-1	-	CASSLEGTVTEAFF	TGTGCCAGCAGCTTAGAGGGGACAGTCACTGAAGCTTTCTTT
-	TRBV9	TRBJ1-6	-	CASSVAGYNSPLHF	TGTGCCAGCAGCGTAGCAGGATATAATTCACCCCTCCACTTT
-	TRBV5-1	TRBJ2-3	-	CASSFDRSSTDTQYF	TGCGCCAGCAGCTTTGACAGATCTAGCACAGATACGCAGTATTTT
TRBD2	TRBV7-2	TRBJ2-1	-	CASSQRSGDEQFF	TGTGCCAGCAGCCAGAGGAGCGGGGATGAGCAGTTCTTC
-	TRBV6-6	TRBJ2-1	-	CASSSRDSYNEQFF	TGTGCCAGCAGTTCGCGGGACTCTTACAATGAGCAGTTCTTC
-	TRBV30	TRBJ1-2	-	CAWSGGWGQRATSNYGYTF	TGTGCCTGGAGTGGGGGATGGGGACAACGCGCGACCTCTAACTATGGCTACACCTTC
TRBD1	TRBV4-1	TRBJ1-5	few	CASSQKQGADNQPQHF	TGCGCCAGCAGCCAAAAACAGGGGGCAGACAATCAGCCCCAGCATTTT
-	TRBV5-4	TRBJ2-2	-	CASSSAGAPTGELFF	TGTGCCAGCAGCTCCGCGGGGGCCCCAACCGGGGAGCTGTTTTTT
-	TRBV10-3	TRBJ1-3	few	CAIEGSGNTIYF	TGTGCCATCGAGGGCTCTGGAAACACCATATATTTT
TRBD1	TRBV7-2	TRBJ1-6	-	CASRPTGVNSPLHF	TGTGCCAGCAGGCCTACAGGGGTCAATTCACCCCTCCACTTT
-	TRBV5-4	TRBJ2-5	-	CASSILTQEETQYF	TGTGCCAGCAGTATCCTGACCCAGGAAGAGACCCAGTACTTC
-	TRBV28	TRBJ1-5	-	CASSLRGSNQPQHF	TGTGCCAGCAGTTTAAGGGGTAGCAATCAGCCCCAGCATTTT
-	TRBV18	TRBJ2-1	-	CASSPRRTSARDEQFF	TGTGCCAGCTCACCAAGGAGGACTTCCGCTAGGGATGAGCAGTTCTTC
TRBD2	TRBV4-2	TRBJ2-2	few	CASSQDLRGLLTGELFF	TGTGCCAGCAGCCAAGATCTTCGGGGACTACTAACCGGGGAGCTGTTTTTT
TRBD2	TRBV6-5	TRBJ2-2	-	CASSRAGGLTGELFF	TGTGCCAGCAGTCGAGCGGGGGGGCTCACCGGGGAGCTGTTTTTT
-	TRBV28	TRBJ2-2	once	CASSFLSSRTGELFF	TGTGCCAGCAGTTTTCTGAGCTCTCGCACCGGGGAGCTGTTTTTT
TRBD1	TRBV5-1	TRBJ2-7	-	CASSLGQGGEQYF	TGCGCCAGCAGCTTGGGACAGGGCGGCGAGCAGTACTTC
-	TRBV2	TRBJ1-1	-	CASSEVRNGEAFF	TGTGCCAGCAGTGAAGTGAGAAACGGGGAAGCTTTCTTT
-	TRBV7-9	TRBJ2-7	-	CASSLSVYEQYF	TGTGCCAGCAGCTTATCGGTCTACGAGCAGTACTTC
TRBD1	TRBV2	TRBJ1-2	-	CASTRGQGANYGYTF	TGTGCCAGCACCCGGGGACAGGGAGCTAACTATGGCTACACCTTC
-	TRBV28	TRBJ1-5	few	CASKLGGGSNQPQHF	TGTGCCAGCAAGTTGGGAGGGGGAAGCAATCAGCCCCAGCATTTT
-	TRBV28	TRBJ1-5	-	CASSFLSGLNQPQHF	TGTGCCAGCAGTTTTCTTTCAGGACTGAATCAGCCCCAGCATTTT
TRBD1	TRBV6-6	TRBJ1-3	few	CASTAPDRGGNTIYF	TGTGCCAGCACCGCTCCAGACAGGGGGGGAAACACCATATATTTT